This TCR beta chain was found in a study of CD8 T cells in ankylosing spondylitis. Study-wide results and limits: In peripheral blood, disease-linked CD8+ clones occurred at relatively low frequencies. In reactive arthritis synovial fluid and blood, some motif variants had been reported before. What seemed typical of ankylosing spondylitis blood was a TCR beta motif built from about 8 highly homologous variants. Reportedly, matched ankylosing spondylitis synovial fluid was significantly enriched for disease-linked clones.

Using quantitative 5'-RACE with molecular barcodes, the authors made TCR beta libraries. A single record per CDR3 protein comes from TCRdb applying MiXCR to the 5' RACE reads. The sample includes 100,000 to 150,000 distinct CDR3 sequences, roughly a sixth of them seen just once. V lost 3 bases and J lost 5, with 11 bases in between. Germline CDR1 is SQVTM and CDR2 is ANQGSEA. The CDR3 consists of 12 residues. A note on this clonotype: Its antigen remains unidentified.

The sequenced sample consisted of blood, either unsorted or a sorted T cell fraction (not recorded which). The chain joins TRBV29-1 to TRBJ2-7, with D tentatively TRBD1 (6 bases). This receptor was identified in a male donor with ankylosing spondylitis. Here the CDR3 DNA reads TGCAGCGTTGATGAGGGACAAAACGAGCAGTACTTC. This translates into CSVDEGQNEQYF.